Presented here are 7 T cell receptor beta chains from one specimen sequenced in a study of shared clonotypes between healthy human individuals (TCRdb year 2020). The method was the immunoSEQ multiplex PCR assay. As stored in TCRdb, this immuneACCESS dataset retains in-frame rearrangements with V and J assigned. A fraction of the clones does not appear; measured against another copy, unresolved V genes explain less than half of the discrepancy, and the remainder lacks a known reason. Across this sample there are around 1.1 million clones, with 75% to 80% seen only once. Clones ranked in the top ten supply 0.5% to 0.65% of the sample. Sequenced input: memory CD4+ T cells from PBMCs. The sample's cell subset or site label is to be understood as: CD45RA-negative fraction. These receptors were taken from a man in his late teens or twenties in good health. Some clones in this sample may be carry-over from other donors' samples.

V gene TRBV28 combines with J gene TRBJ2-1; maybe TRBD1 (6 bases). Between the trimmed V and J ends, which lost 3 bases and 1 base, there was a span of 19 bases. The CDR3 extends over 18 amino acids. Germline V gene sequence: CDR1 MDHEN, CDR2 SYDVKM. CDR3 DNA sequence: TGTGCCAGCAGTTTGTGGGCGCCTCTAGGGGGATCCTACAATGAGCAGTTCTTC. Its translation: CASSLWAPLGGSYNEQFF.

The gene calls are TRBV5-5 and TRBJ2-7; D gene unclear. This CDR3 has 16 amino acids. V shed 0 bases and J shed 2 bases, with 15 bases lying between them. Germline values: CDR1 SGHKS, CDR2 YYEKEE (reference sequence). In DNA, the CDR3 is TGTGCCAGCAGCTTGGCAGCCAGTGGAGCGACCTACGAGCAGTACTTC. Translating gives CASSLAASGATYEQYF.

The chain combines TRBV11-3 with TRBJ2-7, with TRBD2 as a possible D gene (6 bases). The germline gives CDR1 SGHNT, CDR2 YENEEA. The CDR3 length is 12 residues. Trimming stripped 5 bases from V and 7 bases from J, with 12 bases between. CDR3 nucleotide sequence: TGTGCCAGCAGCCAAAGAGGGAGGGAGCAGTACTTC. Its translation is CASSQRGREQYF.

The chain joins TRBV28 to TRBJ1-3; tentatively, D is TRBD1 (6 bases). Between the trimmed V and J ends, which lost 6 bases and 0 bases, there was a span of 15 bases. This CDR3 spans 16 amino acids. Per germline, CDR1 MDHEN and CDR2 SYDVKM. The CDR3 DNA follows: TGTGCCAGCAGGTTCGTGGGGGCTGCCTCTGGAAACACCATATATTTT. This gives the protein CASRFVGAASGNTIYF. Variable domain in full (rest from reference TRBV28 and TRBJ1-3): DVKVTQSSRYLVKRTGEKVFLECVQDMDHENMFWYRQDPGLGLRLIYFSYDVKMKEKGDIPEGYSVSREKKERFSLILESASTNQTSMYLCASRFVGAASGNTIYFGEGSWLTVV.

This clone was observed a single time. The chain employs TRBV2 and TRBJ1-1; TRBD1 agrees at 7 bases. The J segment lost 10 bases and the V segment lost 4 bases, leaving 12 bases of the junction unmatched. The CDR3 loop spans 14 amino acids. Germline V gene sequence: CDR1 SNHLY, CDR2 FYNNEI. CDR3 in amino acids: CASSGEQGPVGAFF. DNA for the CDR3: TGTGCCAGCAGTGGAGAACAGGGGCCCGTGGGAGCTTTCTTT.

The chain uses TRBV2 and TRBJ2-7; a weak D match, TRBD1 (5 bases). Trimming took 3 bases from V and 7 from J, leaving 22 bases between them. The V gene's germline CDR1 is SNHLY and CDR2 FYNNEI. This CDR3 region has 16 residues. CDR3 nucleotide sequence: TGTGCCAGCAGTGATTTATGGCAGGGTCTACCTTGGGAGCAGTACTTC. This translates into CASSDLWQGLPWEQYF. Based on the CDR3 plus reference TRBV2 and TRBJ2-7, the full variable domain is EPEVTQTPSHQVTQMGQEVILRCVPISNHLYFYWYRQILGQKVEFLVSFYNNEISEKSEIFDDQFSVERPDGSNFTLKIRSTKLEDSAMYFCASSDLWQGLPWEQYFGPGTRLTVT.

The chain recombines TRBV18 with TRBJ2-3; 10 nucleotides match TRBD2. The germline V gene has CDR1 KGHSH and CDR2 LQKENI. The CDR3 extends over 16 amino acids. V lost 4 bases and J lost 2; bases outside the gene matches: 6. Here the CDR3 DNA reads TGTGCCAGCTCACTTTTAGCGGGAGGACCCACAGATACGCAGTATTTT. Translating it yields CASSLLAGGPTDTQYF.